The present T cell receptor beta chain was sequenced within a study of cytomegalovirus exposure and HLA in healthy donors. The CDR3 has 15 residues. The ends lost 0 bases at V and 8 bases at J; junction bases unmatched: 4. Germline V gives CDR1 MNHNY, CDR2 SVGAGI (reference sequence). Primers: 60 Vbeta forward and 13 Jbeta reverse. Libraries were prepared by immunoSEQ multiplex PCR; TCRdb keeps only in-frame clonotypes and omits some of them. The sample lists 100,000 to 120,000 clones, about 86% occurring once. Healthy bone marrow donors made up the cohort. The source is a man aged 40-55 years in good health and CMV-seronegative. The V call is TRBV6-6, the J call TRBJ1-4; TRBD1 aligns across 9 bases. Input material: PBMCs. In nucleotides, the CDR3 is TGTGCCAGCAGTTACTCGATGACAGGGGGAGAAAAACTGTTTTTT. Encoded protein: CASSYSMTGGEKLFF.